This T cell receptor beta chain emerged from a study of T cells in Graves' hyperthyroidism and ophthalmopathy. Whole-study context: Specimen type is peripheral blood, collected at initial diagnosis prior to any treatment. Study findings and constraints: Blood also contained most expanded thyroid clonotypes above 0.001.

Amplification yielded TCR beta CDR3 regions, with RNA transcripts as the source. The primer set for the first-round RT-PCR of the TCR CDR3 was HTBI. Via MiXCR, TCRdb re-called the multiplex PCR reads, giving one row per CDR3 protein. The table lists about 640,000 distinct CDR3 sequences, under 25% of them singletons. This clonotype occurred many times. The antigen is undetermined. This CDR3 has 15 residues. Germline CDR1 and CDR2: SGHTA and FQGNSA. Trimming removed 0 bases from V and 5 bases from J; junction bases left unmatched: 3. Sequenced sample: blood. The chain is built from TRBV7-2 and TRBJ2-7; 11 bases line up with TRBD1. The receptor comes from a man aged 25-45 years with Graves' ophthalmopathy. The CDR3 sequence: CASSLAGTGGHEQYF. The CDR3 DNA sequence: TGTGCCAGCAGCTTAGCCGGGACAGGGGGGCACGAGCAGTACTTC.